The entry below gives a single TCR beta chain sequence along with its context. The antigen is undetermined. A much larger clone sits a single nucleotide away, making a read error possible. The CDR3 runs to 13 residues. Together with a sample-barcoded 5' primer, a J-beta primer mix was included in a second PCR lasting roughly 6 to 12 cycles. Carrying 12 random nucleotides, a template-switch adaptor labeled each individual cDNA molecule. A single record per CDR3 protein comes from TCRdb applying MiXCR to the 5' RACE reads. This table holds 1.5 million to 2 million distinct CDR3 sequences, about 31% found once. These data belong to a study of blood T cells in healthy people across ages. Study results and caveats: Possibly confounding the expanded clonotype changes was the fact that donor CMV status was unknown.

The chain joins TRBV12-3 or TRBV12-4 to TRBJ2-3; D possibly corresponds to TRBD2 (6 bases). Material: blood. This receptor was taken from a woman aged 25-40 years in good health. CDR3 nucleotides: TGTGCCACCCAAGGGGAGGACGGAGATACGCGGTATTTT. This translates into CATQGEDGDTRYF.